These T cell receptor beta chains were read from a single sample in a study of blood T cell repertoires in COVID-19. This table comes from immunoSEQ multiplex PCR, and its TCRdb copy is limited to in-frame clones, with some not included. The data show roughly 150,000 clones, around 81% seen once. Input material: peripheral blood. Source of these receptors: a woman over 75 with COVID-19, enrolled during active disease. Both conserved end residues are part of each CDR3. A D gene is named only where the DNA matches it firmly. Clone size appears in some rows only: once, few, many, or a class for an expanded clone.

clone_size j_call d_call v_call cdr3_length cdr3_nt cdr3_aa
. TRBJ2-5 . TRBV5-6 13 TGTGCCAGCAGCTCAGGGCTCCAAGAGACCCAGTACTTC CASSSGLQETQYF
. TRBJ1-3 . TRBV3-1/TRBV3-2 14 TGTGCCAGCAGCCAGGCCCTCAGGGGAAACACCATATATTTT CASSQALRGNTIYF
. TRBJ1-4 . TRBV6-5 13 TGTGCCAGCTCGGGGGGCCTAAATGAAAAACTGTTTTTT CASSGGLNEKLFF
. TRBJ1-3 . TRBV5-5 15 TGTGCCAGCACCCTGGGGCCCCGCTCTGGAAACACCATATATTTT CASTLGPRSGNTIYF
. TRBJ2-5 TRBD2 TRBV3-1/TRBV3-2 16 TGTGCCAGCAGCCAAGGGACTAGCGGGAGGTTAGAGACCCAGTACTTC CASSQGTSGRLETQYF
. TRBJ2-1 TRBD1 TRBV4-1 17 TGCGCCAGCAGCCATAATTATATGGGACAGGGGTTCAATGAGCAGTTCTTC CASSHNYMGQGFNEQFF
. TRBJ2-5 . TRBV5-1 15 TGCGCCAGCAGCTCTGACTTCGGCAAGAAAGAGACCCAGTACTTC CASSSDFGKKETQYF
few TRBJ2-5 . TRBV29-1 12 TGCAGCAGCCAGGGGCATGAAGAGACCCAGTACTTC CSSQGHEETQYF
. TRBJ2-7 . TRBV5-1 14 TGCGCCAGCAGCATTGCGGGACCTTTCTACGAGCAGTACTTC CASSIAGPFYEQYF
. TRBJ1-6 . TRBV5-1 14 TGCGCCAGCAGCTTGTCGGCCTATAATTCACCCCTCCACTTT CASSLSAYNSPLHF
. TRBJ2-1 . TRBV7-9 16 TGTGCCAGCAGCCCCCGTTCCGCCGGCTCCTACAATGAGCAGTTCTTC CASSPRSAGSYNEQFF
. TRBJ1-4 TRBD1 TRBV6-1 14 TGTGCCAGCAGACAAGGACAGGGCGGAGAAAAACTGTTTTTT CASRQGQGGEKLFF
. TRBJ2-1 TRBD2 TRBV5-1 14 TGCGCCAGCAGAGGACTAGCGGACCTCAATGAGCAGTTCTTC CASRGLADLNEQFF
once TRBJ1-3 TRBD1 TRBV7-9 15 TGTGCCAGCAGGGCCACCGGGACAGCTGGAAACACCATATATTTT CASRATGTAGNTIYF
. TRBJ2-7 . TRBV5-4 13 TGTGCCAGCAGCGAGGGACTTTCCTACGAGCAGTACTTC CASSEGLSYEQYF
. TRBJ1-4 . TRBV27 13 TGTGCCAGCAGTTTCACGGAGCCCAAGAAACTGTTTTTT CASSFTEPKKLFF
. TRBJ2-2 TRBD1 TRBV7-6 14 TGTGCCAGCAGGAGGGGGCTCTCATCCGGGGAGCTGTTTTTT CASRRGLSSGELFF
. TRBJ1-2 . TRBV28 13 TGTGCCAGCAGTTTACAGGGTTTCTATGGCTACACCTTC CASSLQGFYGYTF
. TRBJ2-5 TRBD2 TRBV29-1 16 TGCAGCGTAGGAGGGATACCGGGGGGTCCTTCGGAGACCCAGTACTTC CSVGGIPGGPSETQYF
. TRBJ2-2 TRBD2 TRBV9 19 TGTGCCAGCAGCCCCCACCCGGGACTAGCGGGTCCGAACACCGGGGAGCTGTTTTTT CASSPHPGLAGPNTGELFF
once TRBJ1-5 . TRBV6-5 16 TGTGCCAGCAGTTACTCGCCCCCCCGGGTCGGCCAGCCCCAGCATTTT CASSYSPPRVGQPQHF